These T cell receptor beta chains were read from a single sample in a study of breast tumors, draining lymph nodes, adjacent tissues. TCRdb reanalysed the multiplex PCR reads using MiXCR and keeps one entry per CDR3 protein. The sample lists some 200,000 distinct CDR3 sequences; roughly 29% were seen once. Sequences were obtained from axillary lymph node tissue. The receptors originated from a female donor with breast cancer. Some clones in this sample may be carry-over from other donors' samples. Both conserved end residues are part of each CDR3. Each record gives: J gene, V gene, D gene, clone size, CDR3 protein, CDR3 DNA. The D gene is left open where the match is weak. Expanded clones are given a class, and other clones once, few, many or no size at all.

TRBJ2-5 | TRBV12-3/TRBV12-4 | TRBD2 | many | CASSTPTSGVETQYF | TGTGCCAGCAGTACGCCGACTAGCGGGGTAGAGACCCAGTACTTC
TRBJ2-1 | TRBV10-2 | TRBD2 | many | CASSLAGGVGNEQFF | TGCGCCAGCAGTTTGGCGGGGGGGGTTGGCAATGAGCAGTTCTTC
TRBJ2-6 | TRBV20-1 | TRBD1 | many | CSARAHVGTGGLPPGANVLTF | TGCAGTGCTAGAGCTCACGTCGGGACAGGGGGTCTCCCCCCTGGGGCCAACGTCCTGACTTTC
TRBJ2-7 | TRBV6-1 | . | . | CASRPTATYEQYF | TGTGCCAGCAGACCCACAGCTACCTACGAGCAGTACTTC
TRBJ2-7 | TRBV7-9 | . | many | CASSAPQVWGTYEQYF | TGTGCCAGCAGCGCCCCCCAGGTTTGGGGGACCTACGAGCAGTACTTC
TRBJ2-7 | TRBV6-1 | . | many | CASTLNMMSSYEQYF | TGTGCCAGCACCCTAAATATGATGAGCTCCTACGAGCAGTACTTC
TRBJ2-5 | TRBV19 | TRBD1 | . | CASSIDLGQGAQETQSF | TGTGCCAGTAGTATAGATCTGGGACAGGGGGCCCAAGAGACCCAGTCCTTC
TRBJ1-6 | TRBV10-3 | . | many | CAIRAHNSPLHF | TGTGCCATCAGGGCCCATAATTCACCCCTCCACTTT
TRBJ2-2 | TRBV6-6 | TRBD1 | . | CASSDQGANTGELFF | TGTGCCAGCAGTGACCAGGGGGCTAACACCGGGGAGCTGTTTTTT
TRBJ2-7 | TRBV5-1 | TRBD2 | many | CASSLAYPSGGVNEQYF | TGCGCCAGCAGCTTGGCTTATCCTAGCGGGGGGGTCAACGAGCAGTACTTC
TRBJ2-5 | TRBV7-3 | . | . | CASSLTEGQETQYF | TGTGCCAGCAGCCTGACAGAGGGACAAGAGACCCAGTACTTC
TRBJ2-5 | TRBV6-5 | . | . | CASSHDGGMGGETQYF | TGTGCCAGCAGTCACGATGGAGGGATGGGTGGGGAGACCCAGTACTTC
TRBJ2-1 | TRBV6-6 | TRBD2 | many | CASSDRTSGGNEQFF | TGTGCCAGCAGTGACCGGACTAGCGGAGGCAATGAGCAGTTCTTC
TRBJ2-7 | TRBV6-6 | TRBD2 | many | CASSYGGGTYEQYF | TGTGCCAGCAGTTACGGCGGGGGAACCTACGAGCAGTACTTC
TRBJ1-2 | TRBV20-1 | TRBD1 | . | CSGARDRGRRGYTF | TGCAGTGGGGCCCGGGACAGGGGGCGACGTGGCTACACCTTC
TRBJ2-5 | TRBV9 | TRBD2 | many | CASSVGTSQETQYF | TGTGCCAGCAGCGTAGGGACTAGCCAAGAGACCCAGTACTTC
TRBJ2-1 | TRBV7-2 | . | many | CASSTSRLGDEQFF | TGTGCCAGCAGCACGTCCCGGCTTGGGGATGAGCAGTTCTTC
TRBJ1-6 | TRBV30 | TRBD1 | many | CAWSRGLLGTGLDSPLHF | TGTGCCTGGAGCCGAGGCTTATTGGGGACAGGGTTAGATTCACCCCTCCACTTT
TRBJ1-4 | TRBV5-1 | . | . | CASSSVRGRARLHLRFGDLFF | .
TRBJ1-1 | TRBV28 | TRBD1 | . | CASSSTPGTGTEAFF | TGTGCCAGCAGTTCAACCCCCGGGACAGGGACTGAAGCTTTCTTT
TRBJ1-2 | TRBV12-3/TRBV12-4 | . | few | CASSPWGGVYGHTF | TGTGCCAGCAGTCCCTGGGGGGGCGTCTATGGCCACACCTTC
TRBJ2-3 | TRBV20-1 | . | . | CNETSWGARTDTQYF | TGCAATGAGACTAGCTGGGGGGCGCGTACAGATACGCAGTATTTT